This T cell receptor (beta chain) is drawn from a study of blood T cells in healthy people across ages. The use of a sample-barcoded 5' primer and a J-beta primer mix characterized a second PCR of roughly 7 to 11 cycles. MiXCR, applied by TCRdb to the 5' RACE reads, yields one record per CDR3 protein. The sample has 1,500,000 or so distinct CDR3 sequences, roughly 59% seen once. V lost 0 bases, J lost 4 bases, and 9 bases lay in between. The length of the CDR3 is 14 residues. Per germline, CDR1 WNHNN and CDR2 SYGVQD (reference sequence). Every donor contributed 7.5 to 10 milliliters of peripheral blood by blood draw. Study outcomes and limitations: Per million T cells, TCR beta diversity dropped roughly linearly as age increased. A strong correlation was seen between TCR beta diversity and naive T cell percentage.

As concerns this clonotype: Its antigen is not known.

This receptor was obtained from a man aged 18 to 29 in good health. This chain joins TRBV10-1 and TRBJ1-2; D is undetermined. The sequencing input was blood. Here the CDR3 reads CASSESGRSYGYTF. The CDR3 bases are TGCGCCAGCAGTGAGTCGGGCCGCAGCTATGGCTACACCTTC.